This T cell receptor beta chain was identified in a study of blood T cells in healthy people across ages. Study conclusions and caveats: Older age coincided with a roughly linear decline in TCR beta diversity per million T cells.

The second PCR ran roughly 7 to 12 cycles with a sample-barcoded 5' primer and J-beta primers. At least 2.5 million CDR3-containing paired-end reads were obtained per sample. TCRdb re-called the 5' RACE reads through MiXCR, storing one row per CDR3 protein. The sample consists of about 1,400,000 distinct CDR3 sequences, roughly 40% of them appearing once. Comments on this clonotype: Its matching antigen is unknown.

Trimming shortened V by 2 bases and J by 5 bases, and 9 bases separated the two germline ends. This CDR3 has 13 amino acids. This clonotype originated in a woman in her late teens or twenties in good health. The chain joins TRBV12-3 or TRBV12-4 to TRBJ2-5; D not certain. Sequencing was carried out using blood. The CDR3 sequence is CASSLLDGETQYF. In DNA, the CDR3 is TGTGCCAGCAGTTTACTTGATGGGGAGACCCAGTACTTC.